A single sample is the source of the 8 T cell receptor beta chains below, sequenced in a study of sequential checkpoint blockade in melanoma. TCRdb's copy holds only in-frame clones and misses some; the assay was immunoSEQ multiplex PCR. The sample yields 8,000 to 10,000 clones, nearly 25% seen once. Indicated treatment: randomized to nivolumab then ipilimumab (arm A) or the reverse (arm B). The input for sequencing was tumor tissue (inferred from file names), taken from a patient given nivolumab and ipilimumab in sequence. These receptors were collected from a human donor with melanoma.

The chain recombines TRBV9 with TRBJ2-7, with D possibly TRBD1 on 6 matching bases. This CDR3 spans 14 amino acids. CDR1 is SGDLS and CDR2 is YYNGEE in the germline V gene. The ends were cut back, 3 bases at V and 5 bases at J, with 15 bases in the middle. Here the CDR3 DNA reads TGTGCCAGCAGCGAGTACAGGGATCGGGACGAGCAGTACTTC. This translates into CASSEYRDRDEQYF.

This clone was counted ten times or more. The V gene is TRBV11-3, the J gene TRBJ1-2; D unresolved. V lost 0 bases and J lost 7, with 21 bases in between. CDR1 SGHNT and CDR2 YENEEA come from the germline V gene. The CDR3 has 17 amino acids. The CDR3 spells CASSLEVNRGSDFGYTF. In DNA form, the CDR3 reads TGTGCCAGCAGCTTAGAAGTGAATCGTGGGTCCGACTTTGGCTACACCTTC. The entire variable domain, with the rest obtained from reference TRBV11-3 and TRBJ1-2, is as follows: EAGVVQSPRYKIIEKKQPVAFWCNPISGHNTLYWYLQNLGQGPELLIRYENEEAVDDSQLPKDRFSAERLKGVDSTLKIQPAELGDSAVYLCASSLEVNRGSDFGYTFGSGTRLTVV.

This clone is categorized as medium-sized. J is TRBJ2-4 and V is TRBV28; D remains ambiguous. The CDR3 sequence is 16 residues long. V was shortened by 5 bases and J by 0 bases, with 14 bases between the two germline ends. Per the germline V gene, CDR1 is MDHEN and CDR2 is SYDVKM. The DNA for the CDR3 is TGTGCCAGCAGTCCGTGGACCACGCTAGCCAAAAACATTCAGTACTTC. Protein: CASSPWTTLAKNIQYF.

In this sample, this clone turned up many times. The chain couples TRBV11-3 to TRBJ2-7; the D gene is possibly TRBD1 (6 bases). V was shortened by 5 bases and J by 5 bases, with 16 bases between the two germline ends. CDR1 is SGHNT, CDR2 YENEEA, per germline. This CDR3 contains 14 residues. As DNA, the CDR3 is TGTGCCAGCAGCGTGAGGGGGTCTCACCACGAGCAGTACTTC. Its translation: CASSVRGSHHEQYF.

This clone was observed a handful of times. The CDR3 reads CASSLESGSVTGELFF. CDR3 nucleotides: TGTGCCAGCAGCTTAGAAAGCGGGAGTGTCACCGGGGAGCTGTTTTTT. V gene TRBV11-3 combines with J gene TRBJ2-2; 8 nucleotides line up with TRBD2. The CDR3 spans 16 residues. Trimming at V came to 0 bases and at J to 4 bases, leaving 4 bases not matched to a gene. Germline assignment: CDR1 SGHNT and CDR2 YENEEA.

This clone has more than one count but fewer than ten. The chain is built from TRBV28 and TRBJ1-5, with D perhaps matching TRBD1 (6 bases). With 4 bases removed from V and 2 bases from J, the gap between germline ends came to 12 bases. The CDR3 has 15 residues. Germline loops: CDR1 MDHEN, CDR2 SYDVKM. The CDR3 is CASSWGGLGNQPQHF. The CDR3 coding sequence is TGTGCCAGCAGTTGGGGGGGCCTAGGCAATCAGCCCCAGCATTTT.

This clone was detected only a few times. The chain joins TRBV9 to TRBJ2-3, with D perhaps TRBD1 or TRBD2 (6 bases each). V lost 4 bases to trimming and J lost 3 bases, with 21 bases between them. Germline V gene lookup returns CDR1 SGDLS and CDR2 YYNGEE. There are 17 residues in the CDR3. CDR3 bases: TGTGCCAGCAGCCCCCAGACAGGAGGGCTAGGGACAGATACGCAGTATTTT. It translates to CASSPQTGGLGTDTQYF.

In this sample, this clone turned up a few times. The chain links TRBV11-3 to TRBJ2-5; D gene unclear. The V end lost 4 bases, the J end lost 5 bases, and 17 bases lay between the germline ends. CDR1 is SGHNT, CDR2 YENEEA, per germline. CDR3 length: 15 residues. The CDR3 DNA is TGTGCCAGCAGCTATTCCTCCAGCCCCATGGAGACCCAGTACTTC. It yields the protein CASSYSSSPMETQYF.